What follows are 3 T cell receptor beta chains derived from one specimen sequenced in a study of T cell repertoires in cytomegalovirus infection. Their specific antigens are unknown. TCRdb passed the reads through MiXCR, listing each CDR3 protein once. This repertoire shows some 270,000 distinct CDR3 sequences, about 20% found once; its top ten account for about 21%. Sequenced here: cultured PBMCs, sampled from culture after CMV antigen stimulation. Receptors originate from a human donor in good health (CMV status not recorded). Some clones in this sample may be carry-over from other donors' samples.

Here the CDR3 DNA reads TGTGCCAGCAGCTTTCCTCGGGACACAAACCGGAGAAATGAGCAGTTCTTC. Protein sequence: CASSFPRDTNRRNEQFF. V is TRBV7-9 and J is TRBJ2-1; a weak D match, TRBD1 (6 bases). The germline CDR1 and CDR2 sequences are SEHNR and FQNEAQ (reference sequence). The CDR3 covers 17 residues. Trimming shortened V by 3 bases and J by 7 bases, and 22 bases separated the two germline ends. Looking up the rest from reference TRBV7-9 and TRBJ2-1 gives the full variable domain: DTGVSQNPRHKITKRGQNVTFRCDPISEHNRLYWYRQTLGQGPEFLTYFQNEAQLEKSRLLSDRFSAERPKGSFSTLEIQRTEQGDSAMYLCASSFPRDTNRRNEQFFGPGTRLTVL.

This clonotype was counted only a few times. This rearrangement joins TRBV6-5 to TRBJ2-2; weak D call: TRBD2 (6 bases). V gave up 4 bases and J gave up 6 bases, with 18 bases separating them. This CDR3 contains 16 residues. Germline V gene sequence: CDR1 MNHEY, CDR2 SVGAGI. The CDR3: CASSSRPGGVSGELFF. CDR3 coding DNA: TGTGCCAGCAGTTCCCGACCCGGAGGGGTATCCGGGGAGCTGTTTTTT.

This clonotype was seen repeatedly, ten times or more. The V and J genes are TRBV28 and TRBJ1-5; tentative D call: TRBD1 (5 bases). The CDR3 extends over 14 amino acids. V lost 5 bases to trimming and J lost 2 bases, with 10 bases between them. CDR1 and CDR2 (germline): MDHEN, SYDVKM. The CDR3 coding sequence is TGTGCCAGCAGTCCTATACAGGGCAATCAGCCCCAGCATTTT. This sequence encodes CASSPIQGNQPQHF.